The next 25 T cell receptor beta chains were all read from a single sample in a study of vaccination effects on CD4 cells after COVID-19 (dated 2022 in TCRdb). No cognate antigen is known for these TCRs. To identify antigen-specific CD4+ T cell clonotypes by their expansion, the ViraFEST assay first stimulated PBMC with viral peptide pools and then applied TCR sequencing. After around ten days of culture, CD4+ T cells were isolated with the EasySep CD4+ T cell isolation kit. The library was obtained by the immunoSEQ multiplex PCR assay. The immuneACCESS repertoire file appears here via TCRdb, limited to in-frame rearrangements. These files lack a portion of the clones; in checked studies, under half of the deficit traces to unresolved V genes, and the cause of the others is not known. A total of just over 30,000 clones appear in this sample, roughly two thirds of them only once. The top ten clonotypes cover 25% to 30% of the sample.

This specimen consisted of CD4+ T cells from PBMCs cultured with HCoV-229E spike peptides, obtained before COVID-19 vaccination. This sample's cell subset or site label indicates: HCoV-229E spike overlapping peptide pool stimulation. All receptors come from a human donor who received a COVID-19 vaccine.

This clone was observed a handful of times. The rearrangement uses TRBV28 and TRBJ1-5; D call uncertain. Germline V gene sequence: CDR1 MDHEN, CDR2 SYDVKM. CDR3 length equals 14 residues. Trimming cost V 6 bases and J 2 bases, with 11 bases left between them. DNA of the CDR3: TGTGCCAGCAGCTCCGGGCCAGGCAATCAGCCCCAGCATTTT. Protein: CASSSGPGNQPQHF.

The chain combines TRBV2 with TRBJ2-1; TRBD2 agrees at 14 bases. J was trimmed by 4 bases and V by 6 bases; bases with no gene match: 5. Germline V lookup: CDR1 SNHLY, CDR2 FYNNEI. The CDR3 has 16 residues. The CDR3 sequence: CASRLRLAGGYNEQFF. CDR3 nucleotide sequence: TGTGCCAGCAGGTTAAGACTAGCGGGAGGGTACAATGAGCAGTTCTTC.

The J gene is TRBJ1-2, the V gene TRBV6-5; D remains unclear. Germline CDR1 MNHEY, CDR2 SVGAGI. The CDR3 covers 12 residues. Between the trimmed V and J ends, which lost 6 bases and 0 bases, there was a span of 5 bases. The CDR3 DNA is TGTGCCAGCAGGGCCCCTAACTATGGCTACACCTTC. Translated: CASRAPNYGYTF.

The chain is built from TRBV3-1 (or the pseudogene TRBV3-2) and TRBJ2-1; no reliable D call. This CDR3 is built from 12 residues. V shed 5 bases and J shed 6 bases, with 8 bases lying between them. Germline CDR1 and CDR2: LGHDT and YNNKEL (reference sequence). CDR3 DNA sequence: TGTGCCAGCAGCTCCCAGCTCAATGAGCAGTTCTTC. Protein: CASSSQLNEQFF.

This clone was recorded a few times. The V call is TRBV7-2, the J call TRBJ1-3; D not certain. Trimming removed 0 bases at V and 3 bases at J, with 6 bases between. The CDR3 consists of 14 residues. The germline CDR1 and CDR2 sequences are SGHTA and FQGNSA. CDR3 nucleotides: TGTGCCAGCAGCTTAGCAGGGCTTGGAAACACCATATATTTT. This gives the protein CASSLAGLGNTIYF.

This clone was seen a handful of times. The chain links TRBV9 to TRBJ2-7, with 10 bases fitting TRBD2. The CDR3 runs to 14 residues. Germline V gives CDR1 SGDLS, CDR2 YYNGEE. V gave up 2 bases and J gave up 5 bases; unmatched junction bases: 4. CDR3 in amino acids: CASSVTSGIHEQYF. In DNA form, the CDR3 reads TGTGCCAGCAGCGTTACTAGCGGGATCCACGAGCAGTACTTC.

The rearrangement uses TRBV7-2 and TRBJ2-5; 8 bases align to TRBD2. CDR1 and CDR2 from the germline V gene are SGHTA and FQGNSA. The CDR3 is 16 amino acids. The trim removed 6 bases at V and 4 bases at J, leaving 13 bases unmatched. CDR3 sequence reads: CASRTIGGAGRETQYF. As DNA, the CDR3 is TGTGCCAGCAGGACGATCGGGGGGGCGGGGAGAGAGACCCAGTACTTC.

V is TRBV7-8 and J is TRBJ1-1; TRBD1 matches 8 bases. The CDR3 is made up of 14 amino acids. The germline CDR1 and CDR2 sequences are SGHVS and FQNEAQ. V shed 5 bases and J 4 bases; nucleotides not matched to a gene: 6. The CDR3 reads CASSVRTGGTEAFF. CDR3 bases: TGTGCCAGCAGCGTACGCACAGGGGGCACTGAAGCTTTCTTT.

This chain joins TRBV5-5 and TRBJ1-2; 7 bases agree with TRBD1. This CDR3 contains 14 residues. Germline V gives CDR1 SGHKS, CDR2 YYEKEE (reference sequence). V shed 1 base, J shed 8 bases, and the junction held 8 bases outside the gene matches. CDR3 in amino acids: CASSLIVGTEGYTF. The CDR3 nucleotides read TGTGCCAGCAGCTTGATTGTCGGGACAGAAGGCTACACCTTC.

J is TRBJ2-1 and V is TRBV7-2, with unresolved D. V lost 5 bases and J lost 10, with 12 bases in between. Germline CDR1 SGHTA, CDR2 FQGNSA. CDR3 size: 12 residues. Written as DNA, the CDR3 is TGTGCCAGCAGCCTAGTTCACCAAGAGCAGTTCTTC. Residues: CASSLVHQEQFF.

The rearrangement links TRBV4-3 to TRBJ1-1; D is undetermined. Trimming took 0 bases from V and 0 from J, leaving 11 bases between them. CDR1 and CDR2 (germline): LGHNA, YSLEER. The CDR3 contains 16 residues. CDR3 protein: CASSQDFPSMNTEAFF. In DNA form, the CDR3 reads TGCGCCAGCAGCCAAGATTTCCCTTCGATGAACACTGAAGCTTTCTTT.

The gene calls are TRBV7-9 and TRBJ1-3, with 7 bases fitting TRBD1. V shed 5 bases and J 0 bases; nucleotides not matched to a gene: 10. The germline gives CDR1 SEHNR, CDR2 FQNEAQ (reference sequence). This CDR3 is built from 17 residues. CDR3 nucleotides: TGTGCCAGCAGCGTGGGACAGCAATTACTCTCTGGAAACACCATATATTTT. Translated: CASSVGQQLLSGNTIYF.

This clone turned up a few times. V is TRBV7-9 and J is TRBJ2-1; 7 bases match TRBD1. The length of the CDR3 is 15 residues. Germline lookup yields CDR1 SEHNR and CDR2 FQNEAQ (reference sequence). J was trimmed by 6 bases and V by 5 bases; bases with no gene match: 10. The CDR3 DNA is TGTGCCAGCAGCCGTACGGGACAGCCGACCAATGAGCAGTTCTTC. This gives the protein CASSRTGQPTNEQFF.

This chain connects TRBV28 to TRBJ2-1; 7 positions match TRBD2. This CDR3 is built from 16 residues. J was trimmed by 7 bases and V by 4 bases; bases with no gene match: 13. CDR1 is MDHEN and CDR2 is SYDVKM in the germline V gene. This chain's CDR3 is CASSSTGTGRGNEQFF. CDR3 coding DNA: TGTGCCAGCAGTTCGACCGGTACCGGGCGGGGGAATGAGCAGTTCTTC.

The chain combines TRBV7-9 with TRBJ1-3, with D possibly being TRBD1 (6 bases). The CDR3 runs 17 residues. V was clipped by 5 bases and J by 0 bases, with 17 bases between them. Germline CDR1 and CDR2: SEHNR and FQNEAQ (reference sequence). For the CDR3, the DNA is TGTGCCAGCAGCCCTCCGGGAGGGGGTTACTCTGGAAACACCATATATTTT. This codes for CASSPPGGGYSGNTIYF.

For the CDR3, the DNA is TGTGCCAGCAGCTTAGAGGCTAGCAGGAGCTCCTACGAGCAGTACTTC. Residues: CASSLEASRSSYEQYF. This rearrangement joins TRBV7-9 to TRBJ2-7; D perhaps matches TRBD2 (5 bases). Germline CDR1 reads SEHNR; CDR2 reads FQNEAQ (reference sequence). Trimming took 1 base from V and 0 from J, leaving 13 bases between them. The CDR3 consists of 16 residues.

The table lists this clone with a few counts. CDR3 in amino acids: CASSSNALNNEQFF. The CDR3 DNA sequence: TGCGCCAGCAGCTCGAATGCCCTTAACAATGAGCAGTTCTTC. The chain couples TRBV5-1 to TRBJ2-1; D remains unclear. The CDR3 consists of 14 residues. In germline, CDR1 is SGHRS, CDR2 YFSETQ. Trimming cost V 3 bases and J 5 bases, with 12 bases left between them. Using reference TRBV5-1 and TRBJ2-1 for the parts outside the CDR3, the full variable domain is KAGVTQTPRYLIKTRGQQVTLSCSPISGHRSVSWYQQTPGQGLQFLFEYFSETQRNKGNFPGRFSGRQFSNSRSEMNVSTLELGDSALYLCASSSNALNNEQFFGPGTRLTVL.

This chain links TRBV4-1 with TRBJ2-7; 9 nucleotides match TRBD1. The CDR3 runs 16 residues. Germline V gene lookup returns CDR1 MGHRA and CDR2 YSYEKL. The J segment lost 5 bases and the V segment lost 2 bases, leaving 10 bases of the junction unmatched. The CDR3 reads CASSQPPGQGVNEQYF. DNA for the CDR3: TGCGCCAGCAGCCAACCGCCGGGACAGGGTGTCAACGAGCAGTACTTC.

The V gene is TRBV7-2, the J gene TRBJ2-3; 10 bases line up with TRBD2. This CDR3 region has 16 residues. Germline V gene data show CDR1 as SGHTA and CDR2 as FQGNSA. The trim removed 0 bases at V and 5 bases at J, leaving 5 bases unmatched. CDR3 nucleotide sequence: TGTGCCAGCAGCTTAGCAGCAGCGGGGGGGCAAGATACGCAGTATTTT. This codes for CASSLAAAGGQDTQYF.

This clone has only one observation. The chain is built from TRBV6-5 and TRBJ2-7, with 8 nucleotides matching TRBD1. After removal of 2 bases from V and 4 bases from J, the junction contained 4 bases not matched to a gene. Germline V gene lookup returns CDR1 MNHEY and CDR2 SVGAGI. The CDR3 runs 14 residues. The CDR3 DNA follows: TGTGCCAGCAGTTACGGGACAGGCAGGTACGAGCAGTACTTC. It encodes CASSYGTGRYEQYF.

The chain links TRBV27 to TRBJ1-5; TRBD1 is a possible D gene (5 bases). This CDR3 spans 14 amino acids. The germline V gene encodes CDR1 MNHEY and CDR2 SMNVEV (reference sequence). Trimming shortened V by 2 bases and J by 2 bases, and 7 bases separated the two germline ends. The DNA for the CDR3 is TGTGCCAGCAGTTTAGCGGGGGGCAATCAGCCCCAGCATTTT. This sequence encodes CASSLAGGNQPQHF.

This chain uses TRBV12-3 or TRBV12-4 with TRBJ1-3; the D gene is possibly TRBD1 (5 bases). Trimming shortened V by 8 bases and J by 0 bases, and 8 bases separated the two germline ends. CDR3 length: 13 amino acids. The CDR3 reads CASRQTSGNTIYF. The CDR3 DNA reads TGTGCCAGCCGACAGACCTCTGGAAACACCATATATTTT.

As to this clone: At one of its ends the junction is not consistent with the germline gene, which may arise from a read error. This chain joins TRBV3-1 (or the pseudogene TRBV3-2) and TRBJ1-2; 10 bases map to TRBD1. This CDR3 has 10 residues. Germline lookup yields CDR1 LGHDT and CDR2 YNNKEL (reference sequence). CDR3 residues: CASSQGQGCF. In DNA form, the CDR3 reads TGTGCCAGCAGCCAGGGACAGGGGTGCTTC.

This clone has a handful of counts. J is TRBJ2-7 and V is TRBV16, with TRBD1 matching 10 bases. Germline assignment: CDR1 KGHSY and CDR2 FQNENV. The CDR3 has 15 amino acids. With 3 bases clipped from V and 4 bases from J, the junction kept 6 bases outside the gene matches. The CDR3 sequence: CASSHLTGGKYEQYF. DNA of the CDR3: TGTGCCAGCAGCCATTTGACAGGGGGCAAGTACGAGCAGTACTTC.

The V call is TRBV5-1, the J call TRBJ2-5; D may be TRBD2 (6 bases). The germline V gene has CDR1 SGHRS and CDR2 YFSETQ. Between the trimmed V and J ends, which lost 3 bases and 3 bases, there was a span of 12 bases. The CDR3 runs to 14 residues. CDR3 sequence (DNA): TGCGCCAGCAGCTCCTGGACGGGAGAAGAGACCCAGTACTTC. Its translation: CASSSWTGEETQYF.